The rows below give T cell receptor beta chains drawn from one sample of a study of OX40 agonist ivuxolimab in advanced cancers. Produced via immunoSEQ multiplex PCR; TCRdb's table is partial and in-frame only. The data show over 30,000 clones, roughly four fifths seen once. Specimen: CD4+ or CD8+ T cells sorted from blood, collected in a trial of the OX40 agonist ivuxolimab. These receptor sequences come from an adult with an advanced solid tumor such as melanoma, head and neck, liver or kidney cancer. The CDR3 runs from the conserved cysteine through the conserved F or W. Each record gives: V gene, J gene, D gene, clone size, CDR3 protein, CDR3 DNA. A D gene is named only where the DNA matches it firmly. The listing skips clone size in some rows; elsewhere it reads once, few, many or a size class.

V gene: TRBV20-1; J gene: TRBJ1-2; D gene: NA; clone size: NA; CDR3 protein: CSAREDRGYTF; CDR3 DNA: TGCAGTGCTAGAGAAGATCGTGGCTACACCTTC
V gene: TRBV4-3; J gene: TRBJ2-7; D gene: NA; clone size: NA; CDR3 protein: CASSAREVPGTYEQYF; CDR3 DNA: TGCGCCAGCAGCGCCCGGGAAGTGCCAGGGACCTACGAGCAGTACTTC
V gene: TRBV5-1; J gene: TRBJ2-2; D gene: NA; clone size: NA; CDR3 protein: CASSLTPVLTGELFF; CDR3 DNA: TGCGCCAGCAGCTTGACCCCGGTTCTGACCGGGGAGCTGTTTTTT
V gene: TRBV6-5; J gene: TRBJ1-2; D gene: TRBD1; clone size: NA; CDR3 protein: CASSVEGALLNGYTF; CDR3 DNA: TGTGCCAGCTCAGTTGAGGGGGCCCTCCTTAATGGCTACACCTTC
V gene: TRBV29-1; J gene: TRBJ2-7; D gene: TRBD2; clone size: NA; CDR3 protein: CSGLSGRANEQYF; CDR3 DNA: TGCAGCGGTCTTAGCGGGAGGGCCAACGAGCAGTACTTC
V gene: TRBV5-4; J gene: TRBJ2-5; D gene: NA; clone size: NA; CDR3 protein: CASSRAGTTQETQYF; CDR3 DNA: TGTGCCAGCAGCAGAGCCGGGACAACTCAAGAGACCCAGTACTTC
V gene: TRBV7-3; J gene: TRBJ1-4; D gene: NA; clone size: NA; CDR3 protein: CASSSRGNEKLFF; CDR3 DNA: TGTGCCAGCAGCTCCCGCGGTAATGAAAAACTGTTTTTT
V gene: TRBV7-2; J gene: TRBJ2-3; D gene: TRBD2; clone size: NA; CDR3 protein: CASSLDSAGGADTQYF; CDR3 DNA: TGTGCCAGCAGCTTGGACTCAGCGGGAGGCGCAGATACGCAGTATTTT
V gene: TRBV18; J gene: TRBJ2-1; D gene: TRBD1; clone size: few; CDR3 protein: CASSPPQGGSYNEQFF; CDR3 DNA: TGTGCCAGCTCGCCACCACAGGGGGGTAGTTACAATGAGCAGTTCTTC
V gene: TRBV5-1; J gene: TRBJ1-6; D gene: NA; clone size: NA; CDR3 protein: CASSLATGNYNSPLHF; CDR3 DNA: TGCGCCAGCAGCTTGGCCACAGGGAACTATAATTCACCCCTCCACTTT